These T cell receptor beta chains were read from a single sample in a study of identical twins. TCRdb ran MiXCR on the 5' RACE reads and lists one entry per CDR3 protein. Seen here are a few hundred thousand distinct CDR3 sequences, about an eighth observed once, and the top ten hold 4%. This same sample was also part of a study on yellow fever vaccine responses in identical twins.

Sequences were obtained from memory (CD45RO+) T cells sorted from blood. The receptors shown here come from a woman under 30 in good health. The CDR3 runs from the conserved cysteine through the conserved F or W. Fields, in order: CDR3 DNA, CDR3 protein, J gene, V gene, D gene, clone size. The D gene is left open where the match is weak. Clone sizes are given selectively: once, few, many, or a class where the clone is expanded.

TGCAGTGCCCCTTTGCAGGGCCACGAGCAGTACTTC CSAPLQGHEQYF TRBJ2-7 TRBV20-1 - many
TGTGCCACCAGTGACCCGACTAGCTTGGGCTACAATGAGCAGTTCTTC CATSDPTSLGYNEQFF TRBJ2-1 TRBV24-1 TRBD2 few
TGTGCCAGCAGCTTACGGGACACCGACACTGAAGCTTTCTTT CASSLRDTDTEAFF TRBJ1-1 TRBV7-9 - few
TGTGCCAGCAGTGAATACGCAGGGGGGAACTACAATGAGCAGTTCTTC CASSEYAGGNYNEQFF TRBJ2-1 TRBV25-1 - -
TGCAGTGCTAGGGATTGGCGGAGGGCATCCAATGAGCAGTTCTTC CSARDWRRASNEQFF TRBJ2-1 TRBV20-1 - many
TGTGCCAGCAGTTTAGAGCTTGGGGTGGGGAGCTCCTACGAGCAGTACTTC CASSLELGVGSSYEQYF TRBJ2-7 TRBV12-3/TRBV12-4 - -
TGTGCCAGCACCACGGCGGCTAGCGGGGGGCGGGGCAATGAGCAGTTCTTC CASTTAASGGRGNEQFF TRBJ2-1 TRBV7-2 TRBD2 few
TGCGCCACCCAAGAGACAGGGGACACAGATACGCAGTATTTT CATQETGDTDTQYF TRBJ2-3 TRBV5-1 TRBD1 few
TGTGCCAGCAGCCTCCAGGGCGGTGGCACTGAAGCTTTCTTT CASSLQGGGTEAFF TRBJ1-1 TRBV3-1 - few
TGCAGTGCTAGACTGAGGACTAGTAGATTAGAGACCCAGTACTTC CSARLRTSRLETQYF TRBJ2-5 TRBV20-1 TRBD2 -
TGTGCCAGCAGCTTAACCGGACAGGGGTCCTACGAGCAGTACTTC CASSLTGQGSYEQYF TRBJ2-7 TRBV7-3 TRBD1 -
TGTGCCAGCAGATCGGCCCTCATGAACACTGAAGCTTTCTTT CASRSALMNTEAFF TRBJ1-1 TRBV7-9 - -
TGTGCCAGCAGCGTGCCGGGACAGACGAACACCGGGGAGCTGTTTTTT CASSVPGQTNTGELFF TRBJ2-2 TRBV5-6 TRBD1 many
TGTGCCTGGAGTGTAAGAAGTTCAGGGGATACGCAGTATTTT CAWSVRSSGDTQYF TRBJ2-3 TRBV30 - few
TGCAGTGCTCCCAAGGCGGGCGGTGCCTACGAGCAGTACTTC CSAPKAGGAYEQYF TRBJ2-7 TRBV20-1 - few
TGTGCCAGCAGCCTATCAAGGAGGTACAATGAGCAGTTCTTC CASSLSRRYNEQFF TRBJ2-1 TRBV5-6 - many
TGTGCCATCAGCCCGACACACTACTACGAGCAGTACTTC CAISPTHYYEQYF TRBJ2-7 TRBV10-3 - -
TGCAGTGCTAGGGATGGCGGGCGTATTGAAGGCTACACCTTC CSARDGGRIEGYTF TRBJ1-2 TRBV20-1 - few
TGTGCCAGCATTTGGGCGGCGGGGACGAACACCGGGGAGCTGTTTTTT CASIWAAGTNTGELFF TRBJ2-2 TRBV5-5 - few
TGCAGTGCTAGGGAGACAGCGTTAGCTAACTATGGCTACACCTTC CSARETALANYGYTF TRBJ1-2 TRBV20-1 - few
TGTGCCAGCAGGCGGACAGGGGGTACTGAAAAACTGTTTTTT CASRRTGGTEKLFF TRBJ1-4 TRBV7-2 TRBD1 few
TGTGCCAGCAGCTTGGGACTAGCGCTATCCTACGAGCAGTACTTC CASSLGLALSYEQYF TRBJ2-7 TRBV5-5 TRBD2 few
TGCGCCAGCAGCCAAGACGTGCAGGGAGACACTGAAGCTTTCTTT CASSQDVQGDTEAFF TRBJ1-1 TRBV4-1 - -
TGTGCCAGCAGCATCTCCGGGACTAGGGGATGGGAGCAGTACTTC CASSISGTRGWEQYF TRBJ2-7 TRBV28 TRBD2 many
TGTGCCAGCAGCCAAGAACCCCCGGGACAGATCACAGATACGCAGTATTTT CASSQEPPGQITDTQYF TRBJ2-3 TRBV4-2 TRBD1 many
TGTGCCAGCAGCTTAGGGGCAGGATACCAAGAGACCCAGTACTTC CASSLGAGYQETQYF TRBJ2-5 TRBV11-2 - many
TGTGCCAGCAGTACCGGGACAGGGGGTTTCGTCAATGAGCAGTTCTTC CASSTGTGGFVNEQFF TRBJ2-1 TRBV2 TRBD1 few
TGTGCCAGTAGTATCTATAGGGAAACCCACCTATCCACTGAAGCTTTCTTT CASSIYRETHLSTEAFF TRBJ1-1 TRBV19 - once
TGTGCCAGCAGTTACGGGACCCGAGAAGATGAGCAGTTCTTC CASSYGTREDEQFF TRBJ2-1 TRBV12-3/TRBV12-4 - few
TGTGCCAGCAGTGTGTCTTCAACTAATGAAAAACTGTTTTTT CASSVSSTNEKLFF TRBJ1-4 TRBV6-1 - few
TGTGCCAGCAGCTCGGAAGGGGGAGATACGCAGTATTTT CASSSEGGDTQYF TRBJ2-3 TRBV7-9 - few
TGTGCCAGCAGCTTCTATAGCGGGTCGCGGGAGACCCAGTACTTC CASSFYSGSRETQYF TRBJ2-5 TRBV5-6 TRBD2 -
TGCAGTGCTAGAGAAGCGGTAGGGGGGAAGGGAGAGACCCAGTACTTC CSAREAVGGKGETQYF TRBJ2-5 TRBV20-1 - -
TGTGCCAGCACCCATAATACTGAAGCTTTCTTT CASTHNTEAFF TRBJ1-1 TRBV7-9 - few
TGCGCCAGCAGCTTCCTAAGGGCAGGGGGAGATACGCAGTATTTT CASSFLRAGGDTQYF TRBJ2-3 TRBV5-1 TRBD1 -
TGTGCCAGCAGCCCCTCGACAGGGGCTTTTCTTGGCTACACCTTC CASSPSTGAFLGYTF TRBJ1-2 TRBV7-9 TRBD1 many
TGCAGTGCTAGTCGGGTCCCTGAAGCTTTCTTT CSASRVPEAFF TRBJ1-1 TRBV20-1 - few
TGTGCCAGCAGCTCCAGGGGGACCACCGGGGAGCTGTTTTTT CASSSRGTTGELFF TRBJ2-2 TRBV9 TRBD1 -
TGTGCCAGCAGCGTTAGGAGGTATCAGGAGACCCAGTACTTC CASSVRRYQETQYF TRBJ2-5 TRBV7-9 - few
TGTGCCAGCAGTTCGTCCGGACAGGGCGGAAACACCATATATTTT CASSSSGQGGNTIYF TRBJ1-3 TRBV28 TRBD1 few
TGTGCCATCACCCGGGACAGGGACTCAGAGACCCAGTACTTC CAITRDRDSETQYF TRBJ2-5 TRBV10-3 TRBD1 -
TGTGCCAGCAGTAAAGACCGATTCTTTAGGTCTGAAAACATTCAGTACTTC CASSKDRFFRSENIQYF TRBJ2-4 TRBV7-2 - -
TGTGCCAGCAGTGAAGGGCAGGGTCTTACCGGCTACACCTTC CASSEGQGLTGYTF TRBJ1-2 TRBV2 - few
TGTGCCAGCAGTTTTCCCACTAGCGGGGGGCACCCTAGCACAGATACGCAGTATTTT CASSFPTSGGHPSTDTQYF TRBJ2-3 TRBV12-3/TRBV12-4 TRBD2 -
TGTGCCAGCAGCCGAGGACAGGGGGCTGAAGAGACCCAGTACTTC CASSRGQGAEETQYF TRBJ2-5 TRBV7-2 TRBD1 once
TGCGCCAGCAGCCAAGATTGGGCGGGAGGAACCTACGAGCAGTACTTC CASSQDWAGGTYEQYF TRBJ2-7 TRBV4-3 TRBD2 few
TGTGCCAGTAGCCTAAAGGCTAGCTACAATGAGCAGTTCTTC CASSLKASYNEQFF TRBJ2-1 TRBV19 - many
TGTGCCAGCAGTTACTCGGGTGGACTAGCGGACACCGGGGAGCTGTTTTTT CASSYSGGLADTGELFF TRBJ2-2 TRBV6-2/TRBV6-3 TRBD2 few
TGTGCCAGCCGGATTGATACCAGCACAGATACGCAGTATTTT CASRIDTSTDTQYF TRBJ2-3 TRBV6-4 - -
TGTGCCAGCAGTTTAAGGGGACAGGCATCCAAAAACATTCAGTACTTC CASSLRGQASKNIQYF TRBJ2-4 TRBV27 TRBD1 few
TGTGCCAGCAAACCGGGACTAGCGATCACAGATACGCAGTATTTT CASKPGLAITDTQYF TRBJ2-3 TRBV27 TRBD2 few
TGTGCCAGCAGTTTATATCGAGGGGTGAATCAGCCCCAGCATTTT CASSLYRGVNQPQHF TRBJ1-5 TRBV28 - few
TGTGCCAGCAGCTTCCGCGGGGGAACCACAGATACGCAGTATTTT CASSFRGGTTDTQYF TRBJ2-3 TRBV7-3 TRBD2 few